Sequencing of this T cell receptor (beta chain) was carried out in a study of T cell clonality in common variable immunodeficiency. General study findings and limits: Fewer TCRbeta clones were shared among CVID subjects than controls. Patient heterogeneity in the CVID cohort limited correlations between repertoire features and clinical complications. Authors noted CVID clonality's cause needs subpopulation repertoire sequencing.

Profiling relied on immunoSEQ multiplex PCR, and the TCRdb table lists in-frame clones only, not all of them. The sample contains about 47,000 clones, none of them singletons. This clone was picked up many times. Its specificity is not known. Read coverage stops 3 residues before the CDR3 terminus; the germline J gene supplies the remainder. Trimming took 3 bases from V and 7 from J, leaving 9 bases between them. The CDR3 has 11 residues. CDR1 and CDR2 from the germline V gene are DFQATT and SNEGSKA (reference sequence). The TCR was taken from a person aged 18 to 75 in good health. Sequenced input: peripheral blood mononuclear cells. The chain is built from TRBV20-1 and TRBJ1-2, with no clear D. This CDR3 reads CSASEGGGYTF. The CDR3 DNA, read in part, is TGCAGTGCTAGCGAGGGTGGTGGC.